Shown below are 12 T cell receptor beta chains from a single sample sequenced in a study of response to subunit inactivated influenza vaccine. TCRdb re-derived calls from the RT-PCR reads in MiXCR, one entry per CDR3 protein. This table has approximately 500,000 distinct CDR3 sequences, approximately 13% appearing once. Sequencing used PBMCs from blood, obtained about 6 weeks after vaccination. Source of these receptors: a man aged 45-65 years who received an inactivated influenza vaccine.

This clonotype was counted only a few times. The J gene is TRBJ1-5, the V gene TRBV5-1; D not certain. Trimming shortened V by 4 bases and J by 0 bases, and 11 bases separated the two germline ends. Germline CDR1 SGHRS, CDR2 YFSETQ. The CDR3 runs to 15 residues. The CDR3 DNA reads TGCGCCAGCAGCCGAGATGGGGTTAGCAATCAGCCCCAGCATTTT. It is translated as CASSRDGVSNQPQHF.

The CDR3 DNA reads TGTGCCAGCAGCGCAACGTTAGGGGAGCAGTACTTC. Translating gives CASSATLGEQYF. V gene TRBV7-9 combines with J gene TRBJ2-7; D remains unclear. CDR3 length: 12 amino acids. Trimming took 5 bases from V and 7 from J, leaving 12 bases between them. CDR1 is SEHNR, CDR2 FQNEAQ, per germline (reference sequence).

In its sample, this clonotype was seen a few times. The chain combines TRBV19 with TRBJ1-6, with D tentatively TRBD1 (5 bases). CDR1 and CDR2 (germline): LNHDA, SQIVND (reference sequence). The CDR3 runs 14 residues. V lost 7 bases, J lost 6 bases, and 13 bases lay in between. The CDR3 sequence: CASTGGRINSPLHF. DNA for the CDR3: TGTGCCAGTACCGGGGGACGGATTAATTCACCCCTCCACTTT.

Comment on this clonotype: Possible read error: a much larger clone is one base away. V usage is TRBV29-1 and J usage is TRBJ2-2; D is perhaps TRBD1 (5 bases). Germline loops: CDR1 SQVTM, CDR2 ANQGSEA. The CDR3 sequence is 13 residues long. The CDR3 coding sequence is TGCGGCGTCAGGCAGGGAAACACCGGGGAGCTGTTTTTT. As protein: CGVRQGNTGELFF.

The J gene is TRBJ2-7, the V gene TRBV28; 9 bases align to TRBD2. This CDR3 comprises 17 residues. Germline V gene data show CDR1 as MDHEN and CDR2 as SYDVKM. V trimming: 3 bases; J trimming: 0 bases; junction bases outside the gene matches: 9. The CDR3: CASSFWRGAGGSYEQYF. CDR3 bases: TGTGCCAGCAGTTTCTGGAGAGGAGCGGGAGGCTCCTACGAGCAGTACTTC.

The chain links TRBV20-1 to TRBJ2-7; D possibly corresponds to TRBD2 (5 bases). The CDR3 totals 15 residues. In germline, CDR1 is DFQATT, CDR2 SNEGSKA (reference sequence). V lost 1 base, J lost 3 bases, and 16 bases lay in between. CDR3 sequence (DNA): TGCAGTGCTAGAGCGAACGGGGATGGGTACTACGAGCAGTACTTC. As protein: CSARANGDGYYEQYF.

The CDR3 region is CASSHGEVLYF. The CDR3 nucleotides are TGTGCCAGTAGTCACGGGGAGGTCTTGTACTTC. The genes are TRBV19 and TRBJ2-5, with TRBD2 as a possible D gene (6 bases). The CDR3 runs to 11 residues. Germline CDR1 reads LNHDA; CDR2 reads SQIVND (reference sequence). V dropped 5 bases and J dropped 13 bases, with 14 bases sitting between them. Complete variable domain (other parts from reference TRBV19 and TRBJ2-5): DGGITQSPKYLFRKEGQNVTLSCEQNLNHDAMYWYRQDPGQGLRLIYYSQIVNDFQKGDIAEGYSVSREKKESFPLTVTSAQKNPTAFYLCASSHGEVLYFGPGTRLLVL.

The chain combines TRBV18 with TRBJ2-1; TRBD1 agrees at 10 bases. The ends lost 3 bases at V and 8 bases at J; junction bases unmatched: 4. The germline gives CDR1 KGHSH, CDR2 LQKENI. This CDR3 spans 14 amino acids. The CDR3 reads CASSPRDRGDEQFF. In DNA, the CDR3 is TGTGCCAGCTCACCCCGGGACAGGGGTGATGAGCAGTTCTTC.

There are a few counts of this clonotype. The chain combines TRBV20-1 with TRBJ1-5; 9 bases are shared with TRBD1. The CDR3 runs to 16 residues. Germline loops: CDR1 DFQATT, CDR2 SNEGSKA (reference sequence). Trimming removed 5 bases from V and 1 base from J; junction bases left unmatched: 9. The CDR3 reads CSAESDRGGSNQPQHF. The CDR3, as DNA: TGCAGTGCTGAATCCGACAGGGGGGGAAGCAATCAGCCCCAGCATTTT.

The CDR3 is CASSLAGAGGNGYTF. The CDR3 bases are TGTGCCAGCAGCTTAGCGGGAGCAGGGGGCAATGGCTACACCTTC. The gene calls are TRBV7-6 and TRBJ1-2, with TRBD1 identical over 8 bases. This CDR3 has 15 residues. From germline, CDR1 is SGHVS and CDR2 FNYEAQ. With V trimmed by 0 bases and J by 6 bases, 6 bases remained unmatched.

This clonotype was recorded a few times. The chain combines TRBV7-2 with TRBJ2-1; tentatively, D is TRBD1 or TRBD2 (5 bases each). The V end was cut by 1 base, the J end by 6 bases, with 13 bases between. Per the germline V gene, CDR1 is SGHTA and CDR2 is FQGNSA. The CDR3 length is 15 residues. CDR3 residues: CASSLVQGGGNEQFF. The CDR3 DNA sequence: TGTGCCAGCAGCTTAGTCCAGGGTGGGGGCAATGAGCAGTTCTTC.

This clonotype was recorded many times. V gene TRBV20-1 combines with J gene TRBJ2-3; 9 bases align to TRBD2. Germline trimming cut 7 bases from V and 0 bases from J; bases unmatched to any gene: 8. Per germline, CDR1 DFQATT and CDR2 SNEGSKA (reference sequence). This CDR3 contains 15 residues. The CDR3 nucleotides are TGCAGTGGGCAGCTAGCGGGATATAGCACAGATACGCAGTATTTT. Its protein product is CSGQLAGYSTDTQYF.